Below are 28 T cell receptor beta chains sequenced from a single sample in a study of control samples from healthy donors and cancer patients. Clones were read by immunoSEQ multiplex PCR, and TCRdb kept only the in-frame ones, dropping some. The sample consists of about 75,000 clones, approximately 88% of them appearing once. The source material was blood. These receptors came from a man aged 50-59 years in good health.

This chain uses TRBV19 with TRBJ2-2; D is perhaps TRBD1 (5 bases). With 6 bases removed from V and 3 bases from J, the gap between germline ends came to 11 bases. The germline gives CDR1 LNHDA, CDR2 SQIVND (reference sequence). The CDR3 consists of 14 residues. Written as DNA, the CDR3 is TGTGCCAGTAGCCAACAAGGGGACACCGGGGAGCTGTTTTTT. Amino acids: CASSQQGDTGELFF.

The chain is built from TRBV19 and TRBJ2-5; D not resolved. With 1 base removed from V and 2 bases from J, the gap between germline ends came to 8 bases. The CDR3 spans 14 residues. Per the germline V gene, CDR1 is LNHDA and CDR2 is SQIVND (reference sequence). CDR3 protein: CASSIGYGQETQYF. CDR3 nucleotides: TGTGCCAGTAGTATAGGCTACGGGCAAGAGACCCAGTACTTC.

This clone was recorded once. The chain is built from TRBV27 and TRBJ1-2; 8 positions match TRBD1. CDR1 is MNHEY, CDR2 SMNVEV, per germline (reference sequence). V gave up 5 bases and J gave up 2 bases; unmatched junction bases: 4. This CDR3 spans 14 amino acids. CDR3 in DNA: TGTGCCAGCAGTCCGGACAGGGTGAACTATGGCTACACCTTC. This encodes CASSPDRVNYGYTF.

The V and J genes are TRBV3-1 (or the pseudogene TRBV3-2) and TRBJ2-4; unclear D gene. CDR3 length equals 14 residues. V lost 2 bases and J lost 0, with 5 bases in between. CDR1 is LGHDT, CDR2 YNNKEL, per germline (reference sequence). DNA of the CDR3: TGTGCCAGCAGCCAACAACAAGCCAAAAACATTCAGTACTTC. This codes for CASSQQQAKNIQYF.

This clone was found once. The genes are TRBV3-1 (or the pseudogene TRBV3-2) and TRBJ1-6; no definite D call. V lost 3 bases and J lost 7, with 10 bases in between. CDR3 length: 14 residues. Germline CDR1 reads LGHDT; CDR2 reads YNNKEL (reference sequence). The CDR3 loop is CASSHNEENSPLHF. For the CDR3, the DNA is TGTGCCAGCAGCCATAACGAGGAGAATTCACCCCTCCACTTT.

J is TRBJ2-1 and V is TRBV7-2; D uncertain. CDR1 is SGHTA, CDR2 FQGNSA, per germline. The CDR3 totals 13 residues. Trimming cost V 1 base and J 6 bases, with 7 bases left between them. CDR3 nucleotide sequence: TGTGCCAGCAGCTTAGGCCCTGTCAATGAGCAGTTCTTC. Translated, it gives CASSLGPVNEQFF. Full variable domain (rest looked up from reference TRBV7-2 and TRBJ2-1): GAGVSQSPSNKVTEKGKDVELRCDPISGHTALYWYRQSLGQGLEFLIYFQGNSAPDKSGLPSDRFSAERTGGSVSTLTIQRTQQEDSAVYLCASSLGPVNEQFFGPGTRLTVL.

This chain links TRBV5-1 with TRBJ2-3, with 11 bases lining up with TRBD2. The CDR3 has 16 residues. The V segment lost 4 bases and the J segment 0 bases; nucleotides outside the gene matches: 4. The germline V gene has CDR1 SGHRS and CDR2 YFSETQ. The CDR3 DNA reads TGCGCCAGCAGCCCGGGACTAGCGGCGAGCACAGATACGCAGTATTTT. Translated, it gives CASSPGLAASTDTQYF.

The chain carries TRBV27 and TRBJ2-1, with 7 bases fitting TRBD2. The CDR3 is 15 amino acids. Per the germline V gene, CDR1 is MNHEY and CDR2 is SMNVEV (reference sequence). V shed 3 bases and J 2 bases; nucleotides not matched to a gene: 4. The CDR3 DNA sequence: TGTGCCAGCAGTTTGCCTAGCGGAGCCTACAATGAGCAGTTCTTC. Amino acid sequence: CASSLPSGAYNEQFF.

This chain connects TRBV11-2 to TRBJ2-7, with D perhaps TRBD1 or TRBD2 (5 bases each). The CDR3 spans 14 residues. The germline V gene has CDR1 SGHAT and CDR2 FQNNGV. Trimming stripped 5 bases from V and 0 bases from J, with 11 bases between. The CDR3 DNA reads TGTGCCAGCAGCCTCACGGGACCCTCCTACGAGCAGTACTTC. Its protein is CASSLTGPSYEQYF.

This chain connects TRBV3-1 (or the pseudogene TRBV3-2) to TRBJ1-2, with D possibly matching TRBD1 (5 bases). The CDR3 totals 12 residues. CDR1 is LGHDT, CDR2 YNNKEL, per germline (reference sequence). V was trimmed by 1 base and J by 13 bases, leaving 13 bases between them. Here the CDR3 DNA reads TGTGCCAGCAGCCAAGGGGATCAGGGACCCACCTTC. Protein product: CASSQGDQGPTF.

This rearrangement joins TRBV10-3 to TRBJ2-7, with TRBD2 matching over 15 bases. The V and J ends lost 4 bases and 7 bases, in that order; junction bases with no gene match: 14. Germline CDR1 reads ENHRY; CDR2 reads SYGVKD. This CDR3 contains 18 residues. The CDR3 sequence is CAISVLGLAGGPLGEQYF. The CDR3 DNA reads TGTGCCATCAGTGTCCTGGGACTAGCGGGAGGACCCCTTGGGGAGCAGTACTTC.

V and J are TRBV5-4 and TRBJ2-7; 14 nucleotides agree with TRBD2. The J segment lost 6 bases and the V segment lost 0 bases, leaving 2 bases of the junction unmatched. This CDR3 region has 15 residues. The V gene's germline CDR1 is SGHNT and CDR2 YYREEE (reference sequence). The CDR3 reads CASSLAGLAGAEQYF. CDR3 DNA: TGTGCCAGCAGCTTGGCGGGACTAGCGGGAGCCGAGCAGTACTTC.

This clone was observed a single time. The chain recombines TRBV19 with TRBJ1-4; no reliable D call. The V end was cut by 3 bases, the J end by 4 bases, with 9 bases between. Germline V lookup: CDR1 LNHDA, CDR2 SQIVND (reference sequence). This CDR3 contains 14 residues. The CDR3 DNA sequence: TGTGCCAGTAGTATGTGGACGAATAATGAAAAACTGTTTTTT. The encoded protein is CASSMWTNNEKLFF. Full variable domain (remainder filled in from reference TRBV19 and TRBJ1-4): DGGITQSPKYLFRKEGQNVTLSCEQNLNHDAMYWYRQDPGQGLRLIYYSQIVNDFQKGDIAEGYSVSREKKESFPLTVTSAQKNPTAFYLCASSMWTNNEKLFFGSGTQLSVL.

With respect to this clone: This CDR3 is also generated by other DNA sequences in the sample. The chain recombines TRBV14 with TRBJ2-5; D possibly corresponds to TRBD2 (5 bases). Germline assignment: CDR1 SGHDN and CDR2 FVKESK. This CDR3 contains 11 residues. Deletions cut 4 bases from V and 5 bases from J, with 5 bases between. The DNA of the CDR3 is TGTGCCAGCAGCCGAGGGGAGACCCAGTACTTC. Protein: CASSRGETQYF.

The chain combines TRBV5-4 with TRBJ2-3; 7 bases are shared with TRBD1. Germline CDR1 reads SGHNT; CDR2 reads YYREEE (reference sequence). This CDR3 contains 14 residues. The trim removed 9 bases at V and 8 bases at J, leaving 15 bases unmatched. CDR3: CATHPGQPSSTQYF. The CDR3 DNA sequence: TGTGCCACCCACCCGGGACAGCCTTCTTCTACGCAGTATTTT. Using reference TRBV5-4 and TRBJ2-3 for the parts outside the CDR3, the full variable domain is ETGVTQSPTHLIKTRGQQVTLRCSSQSGHNTVSWYQQALGQGPQFIFQYYREEENGRGNFPPRFSGLQFPNYSSELNVNALELDDSALYLCATHPGQPSSTQYFGPGTRLTVL.

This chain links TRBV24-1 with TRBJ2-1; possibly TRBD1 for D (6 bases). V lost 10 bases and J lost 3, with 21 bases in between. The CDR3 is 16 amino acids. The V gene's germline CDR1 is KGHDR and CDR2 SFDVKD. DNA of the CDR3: TGTGCCACTGAGGACAGCCGGGCTTATTTCTACAATGAGCAGTTCTTC. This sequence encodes CATEDSRAYFYNEQFF.

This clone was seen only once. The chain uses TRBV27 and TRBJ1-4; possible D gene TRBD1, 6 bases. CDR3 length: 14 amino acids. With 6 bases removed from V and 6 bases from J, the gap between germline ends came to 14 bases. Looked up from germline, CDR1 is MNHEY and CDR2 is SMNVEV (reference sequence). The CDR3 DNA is TGTGCCAGCAGGGCCGCCGGGACATATGAAAAACTGTTTTTT. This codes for CASRAAGTYEKLFF.

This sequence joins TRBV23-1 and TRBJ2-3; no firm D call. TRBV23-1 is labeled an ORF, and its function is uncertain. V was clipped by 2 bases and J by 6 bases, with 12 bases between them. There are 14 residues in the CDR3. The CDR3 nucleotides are TGCGCCAGCAGTCAACCCCCAAAGGAGGATACGCAGTATTTT. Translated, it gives CASSQPPKEDTQYF.

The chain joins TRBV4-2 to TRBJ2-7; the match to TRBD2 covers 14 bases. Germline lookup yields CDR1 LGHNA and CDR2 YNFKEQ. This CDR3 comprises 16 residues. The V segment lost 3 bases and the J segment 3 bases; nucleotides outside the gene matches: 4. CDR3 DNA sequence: TGTGCCAGCAGCCAGGACGGGACTAGCGGGAGCTACGAGCAGTACTTC. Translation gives CASSQDGTSGSYEQYF.

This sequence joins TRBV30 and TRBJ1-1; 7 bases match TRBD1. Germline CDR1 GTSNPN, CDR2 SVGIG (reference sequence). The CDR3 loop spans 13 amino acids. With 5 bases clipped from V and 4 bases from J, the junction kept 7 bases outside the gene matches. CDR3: CAWETGRITEAFF. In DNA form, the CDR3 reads TGTGCCTGGGAGACAGGGAGGATCACTGAAGCTTTCTTT.

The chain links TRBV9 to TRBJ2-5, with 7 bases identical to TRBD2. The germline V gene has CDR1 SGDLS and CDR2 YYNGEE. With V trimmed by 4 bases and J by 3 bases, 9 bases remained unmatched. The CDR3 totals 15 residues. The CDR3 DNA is TGTGCCAGCAGCCGAGGGACTACCCCTGAAGAGACCCAGTACTTC. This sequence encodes CASSRGTTPEETQYF.

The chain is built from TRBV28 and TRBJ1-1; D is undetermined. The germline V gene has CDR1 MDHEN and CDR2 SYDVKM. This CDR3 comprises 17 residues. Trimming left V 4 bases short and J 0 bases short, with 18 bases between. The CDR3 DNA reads TGTGCCAGCAGTTCCGCGCTAGGTCTAGTAATGAACACTGAAGCTTTCTTT. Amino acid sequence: CASSSALGLVMNTEAFF.

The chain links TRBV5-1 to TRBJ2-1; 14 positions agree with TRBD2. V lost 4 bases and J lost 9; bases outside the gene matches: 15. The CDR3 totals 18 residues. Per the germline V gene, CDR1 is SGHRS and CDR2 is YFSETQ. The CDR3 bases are TGCGCCAGCAGCACAGGACTAGCGGGAGGTTTCCAGTCGGGTGAGCAGTTCTTC. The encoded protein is CASSTGLAGGFQSGEQFF.

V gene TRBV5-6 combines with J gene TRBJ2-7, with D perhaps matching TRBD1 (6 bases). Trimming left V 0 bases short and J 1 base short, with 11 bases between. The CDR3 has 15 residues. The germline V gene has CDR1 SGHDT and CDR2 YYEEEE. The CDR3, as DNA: TGTGCCAGCAGCTTGGCCGGCAGGGGTTCCTACGAGCAGTACTTC. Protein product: CASSLAGRGSYEQYF.

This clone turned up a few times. The CDR3 DNA follows: TGTGCCACCAGTGATTCTGCAGAAAATACAGATACGCAGTATTTT. It translates to CATSDSAENTDTQYF. The chain employs TRBV24-1 and TRBJ2-3; D unresolved. The germline V gene encodes CDR1 KGHDR and CDR2 SFDVKD. The CDR3 consists of 15 residues. V gave up 2 bases and J gave up 3 bases, with 11 bases separating them.

DNA of the CDR3: TGCGCCAGCAGCACCCACACGGGGACAATTGAGCAGTACTTC. Amino acids: CASSTHTGTIEQYF. The chain has TRBV5-1 and TRBJ2-7, with D maybe TRBD1 (6 bases). Germline loops: CDR1 SGHRS, CDR2 YFSETQ. This CDR3 contains 14 residues. Trimming removed 4 bases from V and 7 bases from J, with 18 bases in between.

This CDR3 is CASSEGGAQGYTF. The CDR3 DNA reads as TGCGCCAGCAGTGAGGGGGGGGCGCAAGGCTACACCTTC. This chain connects TRBV10-2 to TRBJ1-2; D might be TRBD1 (6 bases). Germline CDR1 WSHSY, CDR2 SAAADI. V was cut by 2 bases and J by 8 bases, with 12 bases left in between. CDR3 length equals 13 residues.

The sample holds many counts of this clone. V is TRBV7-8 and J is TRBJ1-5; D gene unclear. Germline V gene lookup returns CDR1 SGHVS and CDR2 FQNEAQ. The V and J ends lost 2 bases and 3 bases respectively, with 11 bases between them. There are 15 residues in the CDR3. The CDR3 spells CASSLTHTNNQPQHF. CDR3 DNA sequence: TGTGCCAGCAGCTTAACACACACAAACAATCAGCCCCAGCATTTT.